This TCR beta chain originates from a study of T cells after yellow fever vaccination. In germline, CDR1 is MGHRA, CDR2 YSYEKL. V lost 0 bases and J lost 3, with 6 bases in between. The CDR3 sequence is 13 residues long. Remarks on this clonotype: What it recognizes is unknown.

Study-wide points: A secondary response was less intense yet reached its peak sooner, at day 5 versus 15. Among primary-vaccination clones, most reappeared after the booster, at 95% to 96% for CD4 and around 91% for CD8. Although most clonotypes did not, a small share appeared in both CD4 and CD8 compartments. In FACS-sorted repertoires, abundant clonotypes from the bulk population could appear as contaminants.

TCRdb analysed the 5' RACE reads with MiXCR anew, one entry per CDR3 protein. The table shows more than 350,000 distinct CDR3 sequences, with roughly 11% occurring only once. The receptor was isolated from a man between 18 and 29 years old who received the YFV17D yellow fever vaccine. The genes are TRBV4-1 and TRBJ2-7, with D tentatively TRBD1 (5 bases). This specimen was PBMCs, taken on the day of the first yellow fever vaccination. CDR3 region: CASSQETVYEQYF. The CDR3 region has the DNA TGCGCCAGCAGCCAAGAGACAGTCTACGAGCAGTACTTC.